A selection of T cell receptor beta chains follows, all from one sample in a study of T cell changes during pregnancy in multiple sclerosis. The method was immunoSEQ multiplex PCR; TCRdb's version includes in-frame clones alone and lacks a portion of them. In the table there are around 61,000 clones, just under 90% of which are singletons. Sequences were obtained from peripheral blood from another person, used as feeder cells. These receptors were taken from a human donor whose cells served as feeder cells for cultures in a pregnancy study. Each CDR3 is given with its conserved first and last residue. A D gene is named only where the DNA matches it firmly. The size entry is marked missing in some rows and otherwise reads once, few, many or a size class.

j_gene	v_gene	abundance	d_gene	CDR3aa	CDR3nt
TRBJ2-2	TRBV6-5	.	TRBD2	CASGGGAGELFF	TGTGCCAGCGGCGGGGGGGCCGGGGAGCTGTTTTTT
TRBJ1-1	TRBV18	.	.	CASSPDRYTEAFF	TGTGCCAGCTCACCCGACAGATACACTGAAGCTTTCTTT
TRBJ1-1	TRBV29-1	.	.	CSVFSPGQFEAFF	TGCAGCGTTTTTTCCCCCGGACAGTTTGAAGCTTTCTTT
TRBJ1-2	TRBV5-1	.	.	CASSLEPGHNYGYTF	TGCGCCAGCAGCTTAGAGCCGGGTCATAACTATGGCTACACCTTC
TRBJ1-2	TRBV5-1	.	.	CASSVGVGFGYTF	TGCGCCAGCAGCGTGGGGGTAGGGTTTGGCTACACCTTC
TRBJ2-7	TRBV4-3	.	.	CASSQDFQGSSGEQYF	TGCGCCAGCAGCCAAGATTTCCAGGGTAGTTCTGGTGAGCAGTACTTC
TRBJ2-7	TRBV5-1	.	.	CASSSASLQYF	TGCGCCAGCAGCTCAGCTAGCCTTCAGTACTTC
TRBJ1-3	TRBV6-5	.	TRBD1	CASSLDRIAGNTIYF	TGTGCCAGCAGTCTGGACAGGATCGCTGGAAACACCATATATTTT
TRBJ1-1	TRBV19	.	.	CASSITRQPNTEAFF	TGTGCCAGTAGTATAACGAGGCAGCCGAACACTGAAGCTTTCTTT
TRBJ1-4	TRBV6-6	few	.	CASRSTVGEKLFF	TGTGCCAGCAGATCGACTGTAGGGGAAAAACTGTTTTTT
TRBJ1-5	TRBV6-1	few	.	CARTGNQPQHF	TGTGCCAGGACAGGCAATCAGCCCCAGCATTTT
TRBJ2-7	TRBV5-4	once	TRBD1	CASSFPGQALGYEQYF	TGTGCCAGCAGCTTCCCCGGACAGGCGTTAGGGTACGAGCAGTACTTC
TRBJ2-5	TRBV5-6	.	TRBD1	CASSIRDRLYQETQYF	TGTGCCAGCAGCATCCGGGACAGGTTGTACCAAGAGACCCAGTACTTC
TRBJ2-7	TRBV6-1	.	TRBD1	CASRTGVRYEQYF	TGTGCCAGCCGGACAGGGGTAAGATACGAGCAGTACTTC
TRBJ2-6	TRBV5-1	.	TRBD1	CASSVPTGASPNSGANVLTF	TGCGCCAGCAGCGTTCCTACAGGGGCCTCTCCAAACTCTGGGGCCAACGTCCTGACTTTC
TRBJ2-3	TRBV10-3	.	TRBD2	CATGLAGDDTQYF	TGTGCCACCGGACTAGCGGGAGATGATACGCAGTATTTT
TRBJ1-2	TRBV7-9	few	.	CASSLAGGYTF	TGTGCCAGCAGCTTAGCGGGGGGCTACACCTTC
TRBJ2-7	TRBV28	.	.	CASSPPDRREQYF	TGTGCCAGCAGCCCTCCCGACCGTCGTGAGCAGTACTTC
TRBJ1-1	TRBV30	.	TRBD1	CAWSPDRGAGNTEAFF	TGTGCCTGGAGCCCTGACAGGGGCGCTGGGAACACTGAAGCTTTCTTT
TRBJ2-1	TRBV5-8	.	.	CASRTPGYEQFF	TGTGCCAGCAGAACACCGGGATACGAGCAGTTCTTC
TRBJ1-6	TRBV6-6	.	.	CASSLGISPLHF	TGTGCCAGCAGTCTGGGGATTTCACCCCTCCACTTT
TRBJ1-2	TRBV7-9	.	.	CASSLGYGPRFGYGYTF	TGTGCCAGCAGCTTAGGTTACGGGCCGAGGTTTGGCTATGGCTACACCTTC
TRBJ2-4	TRBV5-1	.	TRBD1	CASSWGTVAKNIQYF	TGCGCCAGCAGCTGGGGGACAGTAGCCAAAAACATTCAGTACTTC
TRBJ1-1	TRBV6-5	.	.	CASGTYFAFF	TGTGCCAGTGGGACATACTTTGCTTTCTTT
TRBJ1-1	TRBV6-1	once	TRBD1	CASSGDRVWNTEAFF	TGTGCCAGCAGTGGGGACAGGGTCTGGAACACTGAAGCTTTCTTT
TRBJ1-4	TRBV9	few	TRBD1	CASSTGQGGNEKLFF	TGTGCCAGCAGCACCGGACAGGGAGGTAATGAAAAACTGTTTTTT
TRBJ2-7	TRBV7-3	few	TRBD2	CASSLTSGSLDEQYF	TGTGCCAGCAGCTTGACTAGCGGGAGTCTGGACGAGCAGTACTTC
TRBJ1-2	TRBV28	.	.	CASSSVSGWPNYGYTF	TGTGCCAGCAGTTCCGTATCAGGGTGGCCTAACTATGGCTACACCTTC
TRBJ1-6	TRBV4-3	.	TRBD1	CASSQDQGTGGSPLHF	TGCGCCAGCAGCCAAGATCAGGGGACAGGGGGTTCACCCCTCCACTTT
TRBJ1-4	TRBV5-1	.	.	CASSPSQAQGEKLFF	TGCGCCAGCAGCCCCTCACAGGCCCAGGGTGAAAAACTGTTTTTT
TRBJ2-1	TRBV7-9	.	.	CASSPRHGTASSYNEQFF	TGTGCCAGCAGCCCGAGACACGGGACCGCAAGCTCCTACAATGAGCAGTTCTTC
TRBJ2-7	TRBV7-8	.	.	CASSNGLAGLYEQYF	TGTGCCAGCAGCAACGGGTTGGCAGGCTTGTACGAGCAGTACTTC
TRBJ1-1	TRBV9	.	TRBD1	CASSGRDSVNTEAFF	TGTGCCAGCAGCGGAAGGGACAGCGTGAACACTGAAGCTTTCTTT
TRBJ2-3	TRBV19	once	.	CASRPSRVLVDTQYF	TGTGCCAGTAGACCCTCCAGGGTACTGGTAGATACGCAGTATTTT
TRBJ2-7	TRBV28	few	TRBD1	CASSFVGTGVEYF	TGTGCCAGCAGTTTTGTAGGCACAGGGGTTGAGTACTTC
TRBJ2-1	TRBV7-8	once	TRBD2	CASNLRTSGRNEQFF	TGTGCCAGCAACCTGAGGACTAGCGGGAGAAATGAGCAGTTCTTC
TRBJ1-2	TRBV6-5	.	.	CASSFGQSTYGYTF	TGTGCCAGCAGTTTTGGACAGAGTACATATGGCTACACCTTC